Below are 22 T cell receptor beta chains sequenced from a single sample in a study of human T cells and chemical hapten exposure. TCRdb reprocessed the RACE reads with MiXCR, giving one entry per CDR3 protein. The sample has approximately 100,000 distinct CDR3 sequences; approximately 10% are singletons. Time point defined: patch test 1, 2 weeks after DPC sensitization. Treatment in this sample: therapeutic diphenylcyclopropenone sensitization with weekly scalp DPC. This specimen consisted of whole blood, obtained in connection with sensitization to the hapten diphenylcyclopropenone (DPC). These TCRs come from a woman in her thirties or forties with alopecia areata. Some clones in this sample may be carry-over from other donors' samples.

This clonotype appeared a few times. V usage is TRBV29-1 and J usage is TRBJ1-1; 9 nucleotides line up with TRBD1. The junction had 5 bases not matched to a gene; V was cut back by 6 bases and J by 0 bases. This CDR3 contains 14 residues. Germline V lookup: CDR1 SQVTM, CDR2 ANQGSEA. The CDR3, as DNA: TGCAGCGTGGGGGGGGACAGGGTGAACACTGAAGCTTTCTTT. Encoded protein: CSVGGDRVNTEAFF. The full variable domain, completed using reference TRBV29-1 and TRBJ1-1, is SAVISQKPSRDICQRGTSLTIQCQVDSQVTMMFWYRQQPGQSLTLIATANQGSEATYESGFVIDKFPISRPNLTFSTLTVSNMSPEDSSIYLCSVGGDRVNTEAFFGQGTRLTVV.

This chain links TRBV28 with TRBJ2-5; D might be TRBD1 (6 bases). Germline V lookup: CDR1 MDHEN, CDR2 SYDVKM. V lost 6 bases, J lost 5 bases, and 16 bases lay in between. The CDR3 contains 14 residues. The DNA of the CDR3 is TGTGCCAGCAGCCTCAACCTTAGGGGGGAGACCCAGTACTTC. Protein product: CASSLNLRGETQYF.

This clonotype turned up a few times. CDR3 loop: CASSLAQREDQYF. As DNA, the CDR3 is TGTGCCAGCAGCTTAGCTCAGCGGGAGGACCAGTACTTC. The V call is TRBV11-2, the J call TRBJ2-5, with 9 bases that match TRBD2. The V and J ends lost 1 base and 10 bases, in that order; junction bases with no gene match: 4. Per the germline V gene, CDR1 is SGHAT and CDR2 is FQNNGV. This CDR3 region has 13 residues.

The chain is built from TRBV2 and TRBJ2-1; TRBD2 matches at 8 bases. This CDR3 has 13 residues. The V gene end was trimmed by 8 bases and the J gene end by 6 bases; junction bases not matched to a gene: 6. Germline CDR1 reads SNHLY; CDR2 reads FYNNEI. CDR3 amino acids: CASPGLVSNEQFF. The CDR3 DNA reads as TGTGCCAGCCCGGGACTAGTTTCCAATGAGCAGTTCTTC.

This clonotype was found many times. The chain uses TRBV20-1 and TRBJ1-1; the D is unclear. CDR1 and CDR2 from the germline V gene are DFQATT and SNEGSKA (reference sequence). The CDR3 is made up of 14 amino acids. Trimming took 3 bases from V and 0 from J, leaving 11 bases between them. DNA for the CDR3: TGCAGTGCTAGGTTGCGGGCGATGAACACTGAAGCTTTCTTT. The encoded protein is CSARLRAMNTEAFF.

There are many counts of this clonotype. The chain links TRBV4-2 to TRBJ2-1; 8 bases match TRBD1. Germline CDR1 and CDR2: LGHNA and YNFKEQ. V trimming: 3 bases; J trimming: 5 bases; junction bases outside the gene matches: 3. The CDR3 is 14 residues long. CDR3 in amino acids: CASSQATGDNEQFF. CDR3 DNA sequence: TGTGCCAGCAGCCAGGCGACAGGGGACAATGAGCAGTTCTTC.

This clonotype was counted only a few times. The gene calls are TRBV10-3 and TRBJ2-2; D perhaps matches TRBD1 (6 bases). The CDR3 is 18 amino acids. Germline CDR1 ENHRY, CDR2 SYGVKD. V lost 3 bases, J lost 3 bases, and 20 bases lay in between. CDR3 protein: CAISDIEGHPADTGELFF. DNA of the CDR3: TGTGCCATCAGTGATATTGAGGGACACCCGGCGGACACCGGGGAGCTGTTTTTT.

This clonotype was observed a few times. V is TRBV15 and J is TRBJ2-5; possible D gene TRBD2, 7 bases. The CDR3 runs to 15 residues. With 5 bases removed from V and 5 bases from J, the gap between germline ends came to 18 bases. Germline V gives CDR1 LNHNV, CDR2 YYDKDF (reference sequence). CDR3 sequence: CATSGLGGGLETQYF. CDR3 nucleotide sequence: TGTGCCACCAGCGGCCTGGGGGGGGGCCTTGAGACCCAGTACTTC.

The chain combines TRBV27 with TRBJ2-7, with D perhaps TRBD1 (7 bases). The CDR3 is 13 amino acids. Germline CDR1 MNHEY, CDR2 SMNVEV (reference sequence). The V end was cut by 3 bases, the J end by 4 bases, with 10 bases between. CDR3 amino acids: CASSFRGVYEQYF. DNA for the CDR3: TGTGCCAGCAGTTTCAGGGGGGTTTACGAGCAGTACTTC.

This rearrangement joins TRBV29-1 to TRBJ2-3; no definite D call. V lost 4 bases, J lost 2 bases, and 4 bases lay in between. The CDR3 totals 11 residues. Germline loops: CDR1 SQVTM, CDR2 ANQGSEA. This CDR3 reads CSVGFTDTQYF. The CDR3 DNA reads as TGCAGCGTTGGATTCACAGATACGCAGTATTTT.

In its sample, this clonotype was seen a few times. The chain uses TRBV20-1 and TRBJ2-7, with D uncertain. Per germline, CDR1 DFQATT and CDR2 SNEGSKA (reference sequence). There are 14 residues in the CDR3. Trimming pared 3 bases from V and 5 bases from J, leaving 17 bases between. The CDR3 reads CSASDVARTHEQYF. The DNA for the CDR3 is TGCAGTGCTAGTGATGTGGCCAGAACCCACGAGCAGTACTTC.

In its sample, this clonotype was seen many times. The rearrangement links TRBV12-3 or TRBV12-4 to TRBJ2-3, with D hard to call. CDR3 length equals 13 residues. V lost 7 bases and J lost 3, with 11 bases in between. The CDR3 reads CASTPRPTDTQYF. The CDR3 DNA sequence: TGTGCCAGCACCCCCAGGCCAACAGATACGCAGTATTTT.

The V and J genes are TRBV4-1 and TRBJ2-7, with 9 bases lining up with TRBD1. Trimming at V came to 3 bases and at J to 5 bases, leaving 11 bases not matched to a gene. CDR1 is MGHRA and CDR2 is YSYEKL in the germline V gene. The CDR3 has 16 amino acids. The CDR3 here is CASSQLVRGDRDEQYF. DNA for the CDR3: TGCGCCAGCAGCCAGTTGGTTCGTGGGGACAGGGACGAGCAGTACTTC.

This clonotype was found a few times. The rearrangement uses TRBV27 and TRBJ2-1, with 8 bases fitting TRBD1. The CDR3 is 12 amino acids. Unmatched junction bases numbered 2, after V lost 8 bases and J lost 5 bases. Germline lookup yields CDR1 MNHEY and CDR2 SMNVEV (reference sequence). In DNA form, the CDR3 reads TGTGCCAGCCAGACAGGGGACAATGAGCAGTTCTTC. Its protein product is CASQTGDNEQFF.

This clonotype occurred many times. The V call is TRBV23-1, the J call TRBJ1-6; 7 nucleotides agree with TRBD1. TRBV23-1 belongs to the ORF category, with a function that is uncertain. Germline trimming cut 4 bases from V and 7 bases from J; bases unmatched to any gene: 7. The CDR3 spans 15 residues. This CDR3 is CASSRPRQGNSPLHF. The CDR3 bases are TGCGCCAGCAGTCGGCCGAGACAGGGAAATTCACCCCTCCACTTT.

This clonotype was counted ten times or more. This chain joins TRBV4-1 and TRBJ2-1; D is possibly TRBD2 (5 bases). This CDR3 is 15 amino acids long. V lost 1 base and J lost 8, with 15 bases in between. Germline loops: CDR1 MGHRA, CDR2 YSYEKL. The CDR3 loop reads CASSQGVGVPDEQFF. As DNA, the CDR3 is TGCGCCAGCAGCCAAGGTGTGGGAGTCCCCGATGAGCAGTTCTTC.

At least ten counts were recorded for this clonotype. J is TRBJ2-7 and V is TRBV20-1; 10 bases agree with TRBD1. The germline V gene encodes CDR1 DFQATT and CDR2 SNEGSKA (reference sequence). This CDR3 has 14 amino acids. With V trimmed by 3 bases and J by 5 bases, 7 bases remained unmatched. The CDR3 region is CSARGDRGLDEQYF. The DNA for the CDR3 is TGCAGTGCTAGGGGCGACAGGGGGCTGGACGAGCAGTACTTC.

This clonotype was observed at least ten times. V usage is TRBV7-2 and J usage is TRBJ1-4, with D hard to call. This CDR3 is built from 14 residues. The V gene's germline CDR1 is SGHTA and CDR2 FQGNSA. The V end lost 3 bases, the J end lost 2 bases, and 7 bases lay between the germline ends. In nucleotides, the CDR3 is TGTGCCAGCAGCTTGCGAGACACTAATGAAAAACTGTTTTTT. Translated: CASSLRDTNEKLFF.

The chain couples TRBV20-1 to TRBJ2-1, with D possibly matching TRBD2 (6 bases). This CDR3 contains 16 residues. Per germline, CDR1 DFQATT and CDR2 SNEGSKA (reference sequence). V was shortened by 2 bases and J by 2 bases, with 16 bases between the two germline ends. In DNA, the CDR3 is TGCAGTGCTAGAAGTTTTCGGGAGAGGGCCTACAATGAGCAGTTCTTC. Translated: CSARSFRERAYNEQFF.

This clonotype was counted only a few times. This chain joins TRBV7-2 and TRBJ1-2; the match to TRBD1 covers 8 bases. The CDR3 extends over 14 amino acids. With V trimmed by 0 bases and J by 5 bases, 2 bases remained unmatched. Looked up from germline, CDR1 is SGHTA and CDR2 is FQGNSA. The CDR3 DNA follows: TGTGCCAGCAGCTTAGCTGACAGGGGATATGGCTACACCTTC. Translating it yields CASSLADRGYGYTF.

At least ten counts were recorded for this clonotype. V gene TRBV4-3 combines with J gene TRBJ2-3; D ambiguous. Germline lookup yields CDR1 LGHNA and CDR2 YSLEER. The V gene lost 2 bases and the J gene lost 6 bases, with 6 bases spanning the gap. CDR3 length: 12 residues. In DNA, the CDR3 is TGCGCCAGCAGCCAAACCCGGGATACGCAGTATTTT. This encodes CASSQTRDTQYF.

This chain uses TRBV24-1 with TRBJ2-1; 7 bases are a match to TRBD1. The CDR3 contains 15 residues. Germline CDR1 and CDR2: KGHDR and SFDVKD. Trimming at V came to 4 bases and at J to 4 bases, leaving 6 bases not matched to a gene. The CDR3 DNA follows: TGTGCCACCAGTGACCAGGGGGTCCTTTACAATGAGCAGTTCTTC. Translation: CATSDQGVLYNEQFF.